The present entry profiles one T cell receptor beta chain with its context. What it recognizes is unknown. The data were obtained in a study of blood T cells in healthy people across ages. Looking at the study overall: About one barcoded beta molecule was captured per two T cells (by template switching). Study observations and caveats: Expanded clonotype shifts may have been confounded, as the donors had an unknown CMV status.

Per germline, CDR1 SQVTM and CDR2 ANQGSEA. CDR3 length: 13 residues. Trimming pared 3 bases from V and 5 bases from J, leaving 13 bases between. The use of a sample-barcoded 5' primer and a J-beta primer mix characterized a second PCR of roughly 7 to 11 cycles. TCRdb used MiXCR to reprocess the 5' RACE reads, holding one entry per CDR3 protein. The sample carries 1.5 million to 2 million distinct CDR3 sequences, about two fifths recorded once. The sequence was obtained from a human donor in good health. The sample was blood. J is TRBJ2-5 and V is TRBV29-1; D tentatively fits TRBD1 or TRBD2 (5 bases each). CDR3 sequence: CSVDEGRVETQYF. The CDR3, as DNA: TGCAGCGTTGATGAGGGGCGGGTGGAGACCCAGTACTTC.